Reported below is one T cell receptor beta chain. Its antigen remains unidentified. The sample belongs to a study of T cells in narcolepsy. In the study overall: Enrolled donors included narcolepsy type 1 or type 2 patients and healthy controls. Study results and caveats: Reportedly, autoreactive clonotypes were serially detected in patients' blood but not controls'. Autoreactive HCRT-specific and TRIB2-specific clonotypes were marked in same-patient CSF-versus-blood CD4+ comparisons.

Sequencing was performed with immunoSEQ multiplex PCR; in TCRdb, only in-frame clones are kept and a portion is missing. This sample yields about 30,000 clones, of which around 83% are seen a single time; 2.6% belongs to the top ten. After removal of 2 bases from V and 3 bases from J, the junction contained 8 bases not matched to a gene. Germline V gene lookup returns CDR1 SEHNR and CDR2 FQNEAQ (reference sequence). The CDR3 is 16 residues long. What was sequenced was CD45RA- memory CD4+ T cells from PBMCs. This chain joins TRBV7-9 and TRBJ1-1; TRBD1 aligns across 8 bases. The clonotype was recovered from a human donor with narcolepsy. This CDR3 reads CASSLSRTGMDTEAFF. The CDR3 nucleotides are TGTGCCAGCAGCTTATCAAGGACAGGGATGGACACTGAAGCTTTCTTT.